This T cell receptor (beta chain) comes out of a study of regulatory T cells in long-lasting Graves disease. Relying on iRepertoire HTBI primers and Arm-PCR of CDR3 regions, the team built TCR beta libraries. TCRdb independently ran MiXCR on the multiplex PCR reads; one entry per CDR3 protein. The sample includes about 350,000 distinct CDR3 sequences, around 15% of them seen just once. Per the germline V gene, CDR1 is DFQATT and CDR2 is SNEGSKA (reference sequence). V gave up 3 bases and J gave up 4 bases; unmatched junction bases: 5. The CDR3 runs 14 residues. This clonotype was counted ten times or more. Time point here: newly diagnosed GD, antithyroid drugs for less than 3 months. Isolated PBMC RNA provided the starting material for the TCR library. Graves' disease diagnoses followed American Thyroid Association guidelines. The same sample was also studied in work on T cells in Graves' hyperthyroidism and ophthalmopathy. That study adds: The HTBI primer set drove a first-round RT-PCR of the TCR CDR3.

The starting material was peripheral blood mononuclear cells (PBMCs), obtained at new diagnosis, from a patient treated with antithyroid drugs. The chain couples TRBV20-1 to TRBJ2-1; 8 bases line up with TRBD2. The clonotype comes from a woman aged 18-30 years with Graves disease. The CDR3: CSASSGEGYNEQFF. CDR3 coding DNA: TGCAGTGCTAGTAGCGGGGAAGGGTACAATGAGCAGTTCTTC.